These 27 T cell receptor beta chains share one sample of origin, sequenced in a study of blood T cells in healthy people across ages. The second PCR ran about 6 to 11 cycles with a sample-barcoded 5' primer and J-beta primers. Each CDR3 protein is one row after TCRdb ran MiXCR on the 5' RACE reads. This table holds around 1,100,000 distinct CDR3 sequences, 30% to 40% found once. The sequenced sample consisted of blood. All receptors derive from a man between 18 and 35 years old in good health.

This clonotype was observed a few times. The chain employs TRBV4-1 and TRBJ1-2; D gene ambiguous. The ends were cut back, 0 bases at V and 4 bases at J, with 6 bases in the middle. This CDR3 is built from 13 residues. Germline CDR1 is MGHRA and CDR2 is YSYEKL. This CDR3 reads CASSQETSYGYTF. The CDR3 DNA follows: TGCGCCAGCAGCCAAGAGACATCCTATGGCTACACCTTC.

The chain recombines TRBV4-3 with TRBJ2-2; maybe TRBD2 (6 bases). Germline CDR1 and CDR2: LGHNA and YSLEER. Trimming took 0 bases from V and 6 from J, leaving 17 bases between them. The CDR3 is 17 residues long. CDR3 nucleotides: TGCGCCAGCAGCCAAGATGGGTTGGAGGGTTCCGCCGGGGAGCTGTTTTTT. It translates to CASSQDGLEGSAGELFF.

The chain combines TRBV20-1 with TRBJ1-2; D perhaps matches TRBD1 (5 bases). The germline CDR1 and CDR2 sequences are DFQATT and SNEGSKA (reference sequence). Deletions cut 7 bases from V and 4 bases from J, with 13 bases between. This CDR3 has 12 amino acids. This CDR3 is CSGGTQAYGYTF. The CDR3, as DNA: TGCAGTGGGGGGACTCAGGCCTATGGCTACACCTTC.

This clonotype has more than one count but fewer than ten. The chain couples TRBV12-3 or TRBV12-4 to TRBJ1-2; D gene ambiguous. The V end was cut by 3 bases, the J end by 5 bases, with 13 bases between. The CDR3 extends over 14 amino acids. The DNA of the CDR3 is TGTGCCAGCAGTTTGAGGCCCGAAAGTTATGGCTACACCTTC. Its translation is CASSLRPESYGYTF.

This clonotype has more than one count but fewer than ten. This chain joins TRBV6-2 or TRBV6-3 and TRBJ2-5, with 7 bases aligning to TRBD1. With 2 bases clipped from V and 4 bases from J, the junction kept 7 bases outside the gene matches. This CDR3 is built from 15 residues. Germline V gene lookup returns CDR1 MNHEY and CDR2 SVGEGT. Written as DNA, the CDR3 is TGTGCCAGCAGTTACCCGACAGGGCTAGGAGAGACCCAGTACTTC. Translating gives CASSYPTGLGETQYF.

This clonotype came up a few times. The chain carries TRBV7-2 and TRBJ1-4; 8 nucleotides line up with TRBD1. V dropped 5 bases and J dropped 5; count of bases not matched to a gene: 7. Germline lookup yields CDR1 SGHTA and CDR2 FQGNSA. There are 15 residues in the CDR3. The CDR3 reads CASSPQGTGNEKLFF. The CDR3 coding sequence is TGTGCCAGCAGCCCGCAGGGGACAGGAAATGAAAAACTGTTTTTT.

This clonotype appeared a few times. This rearrangement joins TRBV20-1 to TRBJ2-7, with 9 bases matching TRBD1. Germline CDR1 and CDR2: DFQATT and SNEGSKA (reference sequence). This CDR3 is built from 11 residues. Trimming removed 5 bases from V and 5 bases from J; junction bases left unmatched: 1. The CDR3 sequence: CSARQGDEQYF. The CDR3 nucleotides read TGCAGTGCTCGACAGGGGGACGAGCAGTACTTC.

This clonotype was counted at least ten times. V usage is TRBV5-1 and J usage is TRBJ2-3; D unresolved. CDR3 size: 15 residues. V shed 1 base and J shed 2 bases, with 11 bases lying between them. Germline V gene data show CDR1 as SGHRS and CDR2 as YFSETQ. The CDR3 DNA reads as TGCGCCAGCAGCTTGACCCCCTTACTCACAGATACGCAGTATTTT. Translated, it gives CASSLTPLLTDTQYF.

This chain joins TRBV20-1 and TRBJ2-5; 12 bases agree with TRBD2. V lost 6 bases and J lost 5; bases outside the gene matches: 7. The CDR3 has 14 residues. Germline V gives CDR1 DFQATT, CDR2 SNEGSKA (reference sequence). The DNA of the CDR3 is TGCAGTGCCGGACTAGCGGGGACTAAGGAGACCCAGTACTTC. Its translation: CSAGLAGTKETQYF.

This chain uses TRBV11-2 with TRBJ2-5, with 10 bases identical to TRBD1. This CDR3 spans 15 amino acids. Germline CDR1 is SGHAT and CDR2 is FQNNGV. The J segment lost 11 bases and the V segment lost 1 base, leaving 10 bases of the junction unmatched. The DNA for the CDR3 is TGTGCCAGCAGCTTAGGGGGACAGGGGAACAATGAGCAGTACTTC. Its protein product is CASSLGGQGNNEQYF.

The chain employs TRBV9 and TRBJ2-3, with D perhaps being TRBD1 or TRBD2 (5 bases each). CDR1 and CDR2 from the germline V gene are SGDLS and YYNGEE. This CDR3 contains 15 residues. Between the trimmed V and J ends, which lost 0 bases and 3 bases, there was a span of 11 bases. DNA for the CDR3: TGTGCCAGCAGCGTAGGGGGGATAGGGACAGATACGCAGTATTTT. Residues: CASSVGGIGTDTQYF.

The chain carries TRBV24-1 and TRBJ2-7; 7 nucleotides align to TRBD1. The J call may be faulty, since TRBJ2-5 better matches the DNA end. Germline V gives CDR1 KGHDR, CDR2 SFDVKD. The CDR3 has 13 residues. The CDR3 nucleotides read TGTGCCACCAGCACCGGGACAGTGGAGACCCAGTACTTC. Protein sequence: CATSTGTVETQYF.

The V gene is TRBV20-1, the J gene TRBJ2-1; 8 bases align to TRBD1. The DNA end lines up better with TRBJ2-7; the J call may be wrong. This CDR3 spans 13 amino acids. Germline V CDR1 and CDR2: DFQATT, SNEGSKA (reference sequence). The CDR3 region has the DNA TGCAGTGTGGACAGGGTGGGAGGTAATGAGCAGTACTTC. It codes for CSVDRVGGNEQYF.

The chain employs TRBV6-6 and TRBJ2-7; D may be TRBD2 (6 bases). Germline assignment: CDR1 MNHNY and CDR2 SVGAGI (reference sequence). Between the trimmed V and J ends, which lost 0 bases and 2 bases, there was a span of 14 bases. CDR3 size: 16 residues. The CDR3 reads CASSYSYGGLTYEQYF. CDR3 coding DNA: TGTGCCAGCAGTTACTCGTACGGGGGACTTACCTACGAGCAGTACTTC.

This clonotype was seen more than once but under ten times. The rearrangement uses TRBV7-2 and TRBJ1-2; possibly TRBD1 for D (5 bases). Trimming took 5 bases from V and 5 from J, leaving 18 bases between them. The CDR3 sequence is 15 residues long. Germline V gene sequence: CDR1 SGHTA, CDR2 FQGNSA. The CDR3 nucleotides read TGTGCCAGCAGCATAACCAGGGACGGGGTGTATGGCTACACCTTC. This sequence encodes CASSITRDGVYGYTF.

The chain carries TRBV12-3 or TRBV12-4 and TRBJ1-5, with D uncertain. Deletions cut 0 bases from V and 1 base from J, with 10 bases between. CDR3 length: 16 residues. The CDR3: CASSLALGESNQPQHF. CDR3 DNA: TGTGCCAGCAGTTTAGCGCTTGGGGAGAGCAATCAGCCCCAGCATTTT.

The chain combines TRBV6-5 with TRBJ1-1; D unresolved. The CDR3 is made up of 12 amino acids. Germline CDR1 is MNHEY and CDR2 is SVGAGI. Trimming cost V 5 bases and J 8 bases, with 12 bases left between them. The chain's CDR3 is CASSKLGGEAFF. In DNA form, the CDR3 reads TGTGCCAGCAGTAAATTGGGCGGAGAAGCTTTCTTT.

V is TRBV5-1 and J is TRBJ1-2, with D possibly being TRBD1 (6 bases). Germline loops: CDR1 SGHRS, CDR2 YFSETQ. This CDR3 is built from 15 residues. V was trimmed by 4 bases and J by 4 bases, leaving 17 bases between them. DNA for the CDR3: TGCGCCAGCAGCCCCTCGGGGGCGATATTCTATGGCTACACCTTC. Translation gives CASSPSGAIFYGYTF.

There are a few counts of this clonotype. The CDR3 region has the DNA TGCAGTGCTAGCCGTGGGACTAACACTGAAGCTTTCTTT. The encoded protein is CSASRGTNTEAFF. The chain joins TRBV20-1 to TRBJ1-1, with TRBD1 as a possible D gene (5 bases). The germline V and J ends were trimmed by 3 bases and 2 bases, with 10 bases remaining between them. The CDR3 is 13 residues long. CDR1 and CDR2 from the germline V gene are DFQATT and SNEGSKA (reference sequence).

This clonotype came up a few times. This chain uses TRBV7-8 with TRBJ2-3; D is ambiguous. The CDR3 sequence is 15 residues long. Trimming shortened V by 1 base and J by 3 bases, and 11 bases separated the two germline ends. Germline loops: CDR1 SGHVS, CDR2 FQNEAQ. CDR3 DNA sequence: TGTGCCAGCAGCTTAGGGCTTACCATAACAGATACGCAGTATTTT. Residues: CASSLGLTITDTQYF.

This clonotype was found a few times. The chain is built from TRBV6-1 and TRBJ2-1; D is ambiguous. This CDR3 contains 14 residues. Germline V lookup: CDR1 MNHNS, CDR2 SASEGT. V lost 6 bases and J 1 base, leaving 10 bases between the germline ends. CDR3 bases: TGTGCCAGCAGACCCCGTGGGTCCTACAATGAGCAGTTCTTC. It codes for CASRPRGSYNEQFF.

CDR3 coding DNA: TGTGCCAGCAGTTACTTACAGGGGGGGACAGATACGCAGTATTTT. This translates into CASSYLQGGTDTQYF. This chain uses TRBV6-6 with TRBJ2-3, with D perhaps matching TRBD1 (8 bases). CDR3 length: 15 amino acids. Germline V gene data show CDR1 as MNHNY and CDR2 as SVGAGI (reference sequence). Trimming took off 1 base at V and 3 bases at J, with 11 bases between the two ends.

Only a few counts were recorded for this clonotype. This chain connects TRBV12-3 or TRBV12-4 to TRBJ2-5; 8 nucleotides line up with TRBD2. This CDR3 is built from 14 residues. The trim removed 3 bases at V and 11 bases at J, leaving 11 bases unmatched. The CDR3 DNA reads TGTGCCAGCAGTTTTTGGGTAGCGGGGAATAGGCAGTACTTC. Translation: CASSFWVAGNRQYF.

The rearrangement links TRBV5-1 to TRBJ2-7; perhaps TRBD2 as D (6 bases). CDR3 size: 14 residues. The germline CDR1 and CDR2 sequences are SGHRS and YFSETQ. Deletions cut 1 base from V and 1 base from J, with 9 bases between. CDR3 sequence reads: CASSLTSNSYEQYF. CDR3 bases: TGCGCCAGCAGCTTGACTAGCAATTCCTACGAGCAGTACTTC.

This sequence joins TRBV4-1 and TRBJ1-6, with D hard to call. Germline V gene lookup returns CDR1 MGHRA and CDR2 YSYEKL. The germline V and J ends were trimmed by 1 base and 8 bases, with 9 bases remaining between them. The CDR3 is made up of 14 amino acids. The CDR3 DNA is TGCGCCAGCAGCCAAGTTAGCGGAGATTCACCCCTCCACTTT. As protein: CASSQVSGDSPLHF.

The table lists this clonotype with a few counts. CDR3 bases: TGTGCCAGCAGCGGTGGACAGCCTAGCAATCAGCCCCAGCATTTT. The encoded protein is CASSGGQPSNQPQHF. The J gene is TRBJ1-5, the V gene TRBV9; tentatively, D is TRBD1 (6 bases). V lost 3 bases to trimming and J lost 0 bases, with 10 bases between them. CDR3 length equals 15 residues. In germline, CDR1 is SGDLS, CDR2 YYNGEE.

This chain connects TRBV7-6 to TRBJ2-3, with TRBD1 identical over 7 bases. The CDR3 is 15 residues long. With 3 bases clipped from V and 1 base from J, the junction kept 4 bases outside the gene matches. Germline V gives CDR1 SGHVS, CDR2 FNYEAQ. DNA of the CDR3: TGTGCCAGCAGCTTCCCCCAGGGGGGCACAGATACGCAGTATTTT. Translation gives CASSFPQGGTDTQYF.